A single sample is the source of the 30 T cell receptor beta chains below, sequenced in a study of T cell responses to AZD1222 COVID-19 vaccine. Method: immunoSEQ multiplex PCR; TCRdb's copy keeps in-frame clones and lacks some. The repertoire holds about 120,000 clones, with more than 85% as singletons. This specimen consisted of peripheral blood, obtained on day 0 of AZD1222 vaccination. These receptors were collected from an adult in good health.

The V and J genes are TRBV11-2 and TRBJ1-6, with D perhaps matching TRBD1 (5 bases). The V and J ends lost 2 bases and 1 base respectively, with 15 bases between them. The CDR3 spans 18 residues. The germline CDR1 and CDR2 sequences are SGHAT and FQNNGV. The CDR3, as DNA: TGTGCCAGCAGCTTAATGCGTGGGGGAGGGTCCTATAATTCACCCCTCCACTTT. Its protein is CASSLMRGGGSYNSPLHF.

This rearrangement joins TRBV24-1 to TRBJ2-5; D ambiguous. Per the germline V gene, CDR1 is KGHDR and CDR2 is SFDVKD. The CDR3 totals 15 residues. V lost 6 bases and J lost 5, with 18 bases in between. As DNA, the CDR3 is TGTGCCACCAGTAGTCCCTTGGGTCTAGGGGAGACCCAGTACTTC. Its translation is CATSSPLGLGETQYF.

This chain links TRBV19 with TRBJ2-7; no clear D gene. Trimming took 4 bases from V and 1 from J, leaving 8 bases between them. This CDR3 is 13 amino acids long. Germline V CDR1 and CDR2: LNHDA, SQIVND (reference sequence). CDR3 loop: CASSNSRSYEQYF. The CDR3 DNA reads as TGTGCCAGTAGTAATTCCAGATCCTACGAGCAGTACTTC. Full variable domain (missing parts from reference TRBV19 and TRBJ2-7): DGGITQSPKYLFRKEGQNVTLSCEQNLNHDAMYWYRQDPGQGLRLIYYSQIVNDFQKGDIAEGYSVSREKKESFPLTVTSAQKNPTAFYLCASSNSRSYEQYFGPGTRLTVT.

The chain links TRBV6-5 to TRBJ1-2, with D possibly TRBD1 on 5 matching bases. The CDR3 contains 15 residues. V was shortened by 5 bases and J by 5 bases, with 18 bases between the two germline ends. Looked up from germline, CDR1 is MNHEY and CDR2 is SVGAGI. The CDR3 region is CASSPGTDYPYGYTF. The DNA for the CDR3 is TGTGCCAGCAGTCCCGGGACGGATTATCCATATGGCTACACCTTC.

The genes are TRBV9 and TRBJ1-2, with 8 bases lining up with TRBD1. CDR3 length: 16 residues. The V gene end was trimmed by 0 bases and the J gene end by 6 bases; junction bases not matched to a gene: 10. Germline V gene data show CDR1 as SGDLS and CDR2 as YYNGEE. CDR3 sequence reads: CASSVGGAGGAHGYTF. The CDR3 DNA is TGTGCCAGCAGCGTAGGAGGGGCAGGGGGCGCGCATGGCTACACCTTC.

The chain uses TRBV19 and TRBJ2-7, with TRBD1 matching over 8 bases. The CDR3 sequence is 15 residues long. The V gene's germline CDR1 is LNHDA and CDR2 SQIVND (reference sequence). V trimming: 3 bases; J trimming: 2 bases; junction bases outside the gene matches: 6. CDR3 coding DNA: TGTGCCAGTAGTATCTTCGCGGGACAGGCCTACGAGCAGTACTTC. It is translated as CASSIFAGQAYEQYF.

This clone was seen a single time. An end of the junction differs from the germline gene, which may be a read error. The J gene is TRBJ1-3, the V gene TRBV6-1; maybe TRBD1 (6 bases). CDR3 length: 16 residues. In germline, CDR1 is MNHNS, CDR2 SASEGT. The CDR3 nucleotides read TGTGCCAGCAGAGAAGGACAGATTTACTCTGGAAACACCATATATTTT. Translation gives CASREGQIYSGNTIYF.

This clone has just a few counts. This sequence joins TRBV5-1 and TRBJ1-4, with D uncertain. The V gene lost 0 bases and the J gene lost 4 bases, with 7 bases spanning the gap. Germline V gene data show CDR1 as SGHRS and CDR2 as YFSETQ. The CDR3 contains 14 residues. CDR3 sequence (DNA): TGCGCCAGCAGCTTGGACGGACTTAATGAAAAACTGTTTTTT. This encodes CASSLDGLNEKLFF.

As to this clone: Relative to the germline gene, one junction end is altered; a read error may explain this. J is TRBJ1-1 and V is TRBV6-1; D remains unclear. CDR1 and CDR2 (germline): MNHNS, SASEGT. This CDR3 spans 15 amino acids. The CDR3 loop is CASSEVVTLNTEAFF. In nucleotides, the CDR3 is TGTGCCAGCAGTGAAGTAGTCACTTTGAATACTGAAGCTTTCTTT.

V usage is TRBV7-3 and J usage is TRBJ1-4; TRBD1 is a possible D gene (6 bases). Germline CDR1 and CDR2: SGHTA and FQGTGA. This CDR3 is 15 amino acids long. The V end lost 2 bases, the J end lost 8 bases, and 15 bases lay between the germline ends. CDR3 in DNA: TGTGCCAGCAGCTTATTGGGCAGGGGAGGGGAAAAACTGTTTTTT. This translates into CASSLLGRGGEKLFF. The full variable domain, with the rest looked up from reference TRBV7-3 and TRBJ1-4, is GAGVSQTPSNKVTEKGKYVELRCDPISGHTALYWYRQSLGQGPEFLIYFQGTGAADDSGLPNDRFFAVRPEGSVSTLKIQRTERGDSAVYLCASSLLGRGGEKLFFGSGTQLSVL.

CDR3 amino acids: CSVRGPDPEAFF. DNA for the CDR3: TGCAGCGTCCGAGGACCCGATCCTGAAGCTTTCTTT. V usage is TRBV29-1 and J usage is TRBJ1-1; no clear D gene. V was shortened by 6 bases and J by 6 bases, with 14 bases between the two germline ends. The CDR3 has 12 amino acids. Per germline, CDR1 SQVTM and CDR2 ANQGSEA.

Details on this clone: An end of the junction does not agree with germline; a read error may underlie this. This chain uses TRBV7-2 with TRBJ1-4; tentative D call: TRBD1 (5 bases). The CDR3 length is 11 residues. Germline CDR1 and CDR2: SGHTA and FQGNSA. In DNA form, the CDR3 reads TGTGCCAGCAGCTTAGGACGGGACCACTCTTTT. It specifies CASSLGRDHSF.

The genes are TRBV27 and TRBJ2-7, with D hard to call. The length of the CDR3 is 18 residues. From germline, CDR1 is MNHEY and CDR2 SMNVEV (reference sequence). V lost 0 bases to trimming and J lost 5 bases, with 23 bases between them. The CDR3 loop is CASSLSIPREEFSHEQYF. CDR3 in DNA: TGTGCCAGCAGTTTATCAATCCCGCGCGAAGAATTTTCCCACGAGCAGTACTTC.

This chain uses TRBV5-1 with TRBJ2-3, with a tentative D call TRBD1 (6 bases). The germline CDR1 and CDR2 sequences are SGHRS and YFSETQ. With 4 bases removed from V and 6 bases from J, the gap between germline ends came to 24 bases. The CDR3 has 17 amino acids. CDR3: CASSLVPGTRSLDTQYF. CDR3 DNA: TGCGCCAGCAGCCTGGTACCCGGGACACGGAGTTTGGATACGCAGTATTTT.

The V gene is TRBV11-2, the J gene TRBJ1-1, with D unresolved. V shed 1 base and J shed 11 bases, with 8 bases lying between them. Germline CDR1 SGHAT, CDR2 FQNNGV. The CDR3 has 11 amino acids. The CDR3: CASSLVRVAFF. For the CDR3, the DNA is TGTGCCAGCAGCTTAGTACGGGTGGCTTTCTTT.

The chain is built from TRBV24-1 and TRBJ1-5; D gene unclear. Germline loops: CDR1 KGHDR, CDR2 SFDVKD. V dropped 5 bases and J dropped 3 bases, with 13 bases sitting between them. The CDR3 totals 15 residues. In nucleotides, the CDR3 is TGTGCCACCAGTGTTGGCCCGGCCTTCAATCAGCCCCAGCATTTT. Encoded protein: CATSVGPAFNQPQHF.

This chain uses TRBV5-1 with TRBJ2-2, with 13 positions matching TRBD2. In germline, CDR1 is SGHRS, CDR2 YFSETQ. The CDR3 totals 17 residues. Germline trimming cut 4 bases from V and 5 bases from J; bases unmatched to any gene: 8. CDR3 DNA: TGCGCCAGCAGCACACTAGCGGGGGGGCCGGAGACCGGGGAGCTGTTTTTT. Protein product: CASSTLAGGPETGELFF.

The chain recombines TRBV2 with TRBJ1-6; tentatively, D is TRBD1 (5 bases). The germline gives CDR1 SNHLY, CDR2 FYNNEI. V shed 2 bases and J shed 8 bases, with 13 bases lying between them. The CDR3 sequence is 15 residues long. The CDR3 sequence: CASSERAPQDSPLHF. The CDR3 nucleotides read TGTGCCAGCAGTGAAAGGGCACCACAGGATTCACCCCTCCACTTT. Complete variable domain (other parts from reference TRBV2 and TRBJ1-6): EPEVTQTPSHQVTQMGQEVILRCVPISNHLYFYWYRQILGQKVEFLVSFYNNEISEKSEIFDDQFSVERPDGSNFTLKIRSTKLEDSAMYFCASSERAPQDSPLHFGNGTRLTVT.

The chain couples TRBV7-9 to TRBJ1-4; possible D gene TRBD1, 5 bases. This CDR3 is built from 15 residues. V lost 4 bases and J 6 bases, leaving 15 bases between the germline ends. Germline V gene sequence: CDR1 SEHNR, CDR2 FQNEAQ (reference sequence). The CDR3: CASSSTGGSYEKLFF. CDR3 in DNA: TGTGCCAGCAGCTCCACCGGGGGTAGTTATGAAAAACTGTTTTTT.

The chain carries TRBV12-3 or TRBV12-4 and TRBJ2-7, with D possibly TRBD2 on 6 matching bases. Trimming shortened V by 6 bases and J by 0 bases, and 9 bases separated the two germline ends. The CDR3 runs to 13 residues. The CDR3 bases are TGTGCCAGCAGGCCCGGGAGCTCCTACGAGCAGTACTTC. This encodes CASRPGSSYEQYF.

The rearrangement uses TRBV12-3 or TRBV12-4 and TRBJ2-1, with TRBD2 matching over 7 bases. The V segment lost 3 bases and the J segment 13 bases; nucleotides outside the gene matches: 6. The CDR3 has 12 residues. CDR3 in amino acids: CASSFGGYEQFF. DNA for the CDR3: TGTGCCAGCAGTTTCGGGGGGTACGAACAGTTCTTC.

The genes are TRBV11-1 and TRBJ2-2, with 8 nucleotides matching TRBD2. J was trimmed by 3 bases and V by 2 bases; bases with no gene match: 5. Germline V gene lookup returns CDR1 SGHAT and CDR2 FQDESV (reference sequence). This CDR3 is 16 amino acids long. CDR3 nucleotide sequence: TGTGCCAGCAGCTTATTAAGCGGGGGATACACCGGGGAGCTGTTTTTT. It translates to CASSLLSGGYTGELFF. Based on the CDR3 plus reference TRBV11-1 and TRBJ2-2, the full variable domain is EAEVAQSPRYKITEKSQAVAFWCDPISGHATLYWYRQILGQGPELLVQFQDESVVDDSQLPKDRFSAERLKGVDSTLKIQPAELGDSAMYLCASSLLSGGYTGELFFGEGSRLTVL.

The CDR3 nucleotides read TGTGCCAGCAGCCTTCGGTGGATGGACACTGAAGCTTTCTTT. It encodes CASSLRWMDTEAFF. The chain employs TRBV28 and TRBJ1-1; D gene unclear. CDR3 length equals 14 residues. The V gene's germline CDR1 is MDHEN and CDR2 SYDVKM. V was cut by 6 bases and J by 3 bases, with 14 bases left in between.

V usage is TRBV6-5 and J usage is TRBJ2-1; possible D gene TRBD1, 6 bases. Per germline, CDR1 MNHEY and CDR2 SVGAGI. CDR3 length: 13 amino acids. V was pared by 1 base and J by 8 bases, with 9 bases between. Here the CDR3 reads CASSYLQGHEQFF. The DNA for the CDR3 is TGTGCCAGCAGTTACTTACAGGGCCATGAGCAGTTCTTC.

This clone was seen only once. The V and J genes are TRBV12-3 or TRBV12-4 and TRBJ1-1; tentative D call: TRBD1 (6 bases). This CDR3 region has 13 residues. Trimming took 7 bases from V and 10 from J, leaving 19 bases between them. CDR3 DNA: TGTGCCAGCAATCAAAAGCTGGGCAGGGGAGCTTTCTTT. Protein sequence: CASNQKLGRGAFF.

The chain combines TRBV23-1 with TRBJ1-4; possibly TRBD1 for D (5 bases). TRBV23-1 is an ORF for which the function is uncertain. The CDR3 totals 15 residues. The V and J ends lost 6 bases and 8 bases respectively, with 19 bases between them. The CDR3 coding sequence is TGCGCCAGCAGCCACCCGGGACTTAAGGGAGAAAAACTGTTTTTT. It yields the protein CASSHPGLKGEKLFF.

The CDR3, as DNA: TGTGCCAGTAGTATAGGGGGTAGCGCAGCCTACGAGCAGTACTTC. Protein: CASSIGGSAAYEQYF. The V call is TRBV19, the J call TRBJ2-7; D is possibly TRBD2 (5 bases). Germline V gene lookup returns CDR1 LNHDA and CDR2 SQIVND (reference sequence). V was cut by 1 base and J by 2 bases, with 12 bases left in between. This CDR3 is built from 15 residues.

This chain links TRBV19 with TRBJ2-1; D is possibly TRBD2 (6 bases). The CDR3 is 13 residues long. Germline CDR1 reads LNHDA; CDR2 reads SQIVND (reference sequence). V lost 3 bases and J 7 bases, leaving 10 bases between the germline ends. The CDR3 reads CASSISAGNEQFF. CDR3 sequence (DNA): TGTGCCAGTAGTATTTCTGCGGGGAATGAGCAGTTCTTC.

CDR3 nucleotides: TGTGCCAGCAGCCCGACAGGGGCCAATTCACCCCTCCACTTT. Translation: CASSPTGANSPLHF. This rearrangement joins TRBV7-8 to TRBJ1-6; 8 nucleotides align to TRBD1. Germline assignment: CDR1 SGHVS and CDR2 FQNEAQ. CDR3 length: 14 amino acids. J gave up 7 bases and V 5 bases, and 4 bases lay outside the gene matches. Based on the CDR3 plus reference TRBV7-8 and TRBJ1-6, the full variable domain is GAGVSQSPRYKVAKRGQDVALRCDPISGHVSLFWYQQALGQGPEFLTYFQNEAQLDKSGLPSDRFFAERPEGSVSTLKIQRTQQEDSAVYLCASSPTGANSPLHFGNGTRLTVT.

The chain joins TRBV6-2 or TRBV6-3 to TRBJ1-2; the match to TRBD1 covers 9 bases. Germline V gives CDR1 MNHEY, CDR2 SVGEGT. The V segment lost 6 bases and the J segment 6 bases; nucleotides outside the gene matches: 17. The CDR3 loop spans 17 amino acids. This CDR3 reads CASSSRDRVGWSDGYTF. The CDR3, as DNA: TGTGCCAGCAGCTCCCGGGACAGGGTCGGGTGGTCCGATGGCTACACCTTC.